One sample yielded the 8 T cell receptor beta chains listed below, sequenced in a study of CD8 T cells in ankylosing spondylitis. A single record per CDR3 protein comes from TCRdb applying MiXCR to the 5' RACE reads. Of 200,000 to 250,000 distinct CDR3 sequences listed, roughly 32% are singletons. The sequenced material came from blood, either unsorted or a sorted T cell fraction (not recorded which). The receptors were sampled from a male donor with ankylosing spondylitis or in good health (not recorded which).

In its sample, this clonotype was seen a few times. The chain uses TRBV7-2 and TRBJ1-1, with TRBD1 as a possible D gene (6 bases). V shed 5 bases and J shed 5 bases, with 12 bases lying between them. This CDR3 comprises 13 residues. Germline V lookup: CDR1 SGHTA, CDR2 FQGNSA. CDR3 nucleotides: TGTGCCAGCAGCACGAACAGGGATACTGAAGCTTTCTTT. Translating it yields CASSTNRDTEAFF. The full variable domain, with the rest looked up from reference TRBV7-2 and TRBJ1-1, is GAGVSQSPSNKVTEKGKDVELRCDPISGHTALYWYRQSLGQGLEFLIYFQGNSAPDKSGLPSDRFSAERTGGSVSTLTIQRTQQEDSAVYLCASSTNRDTEAFFGQGTRLTVV.

Many counts were recorded for this clonotype. This sequence joins TRBV20-1 and TRBJ2-5; D ambiguous. CDR1 and CDR2 (germline): DFQATT, SNEGSKA (reference sequence). The CDR3 is 17 residues long. The V end was cut by 0 bases, the J end by 1 base, with 18 bases between. The CDR3: CSARDWSGSAPQETQYF. DNA of the CDR3: TGCAGTGCTAGAGATTGGTCCGGCTCGGCTCCCCAAGAGACCCAGTACTTC.

The genes are TRBV15 and TRBJ2-3, with D tentatively TRBD2 (6 bases). Trimming removed 0 bases at V and 8 bases at J, with 15 bases between. The CDR3 covers 15 residues. Germline V CDR1 and CDR2: LNHNV, YYDKDF (reference sequence). CDR3 loop: CATSRDFTSTATQYF. The CDR3 DNA sequence: TGTGCCACCAGCAGAGATTTTACTAGCACGGCTACGCAGTATTTT.

The rearrangement links TRBV4-1 to TRBJ1-1; TRBD1 matches at 7 bases. This CDR3 spans 15 amino acids. Germline loops: CDR1 MGHRA, CDR2 YSYEKL. The junction had 16 bases not matched to a gene; V was cut back by 4 bases and J by 11 bases. The CDR3 protein is CASSRGQEVEWDAFF. CDR3 coding DNA: TGCGCCAGCAGCCGCGGACAGGAGGTTGAGTGGGATGCTTTCTTT.

This clonotype was detected a few times. CDR3 in DNA: TGTGCCAGCAGCCAAACCGCGGATCTTGAGCAGTTCTTC. Its protein product is CASSQTADLEQFF. This rearrangement joins TRBV7-9 to TRBJ2-1; D gene uncertain. Per germline, CDR1 SEHNR and CDR2 FQNEAQ (reference sequence). This CDR3 region has 13 residues. V lost 5 bases to trimming and J lost 9 bases, with 14 bases between them.

The chain recombines TRBV3-1 with TRBJ2-1; no reliable D call. V was pared by 0 bases and J by 8 bases, with 5 bases between. This CDR3 contains 12 residues. Germline V gene sequence: CDR1 LGHDT, CDR2 YNNKEL (reference sequence). This CDR3 reads CASSQDRDEQFF. CDR3 bases: TGTGCCAGCAGCCAAGATAGGGATGAGCAGTTCTTC.

Of note for this clonotype: Relative to the germline gene, one junction end is altered; a read error may explain this. The CDR3 region has the DNA TGTGCTAGCAGCTCCGAAACAGGGGGTAGATACGAGCAGTACTTC. It translates to CASSSETGGRYEQYF. The V gene is TRBV7-7, the J gene TRBJ2-7; 8 bases agree with TRBD1. The germline V gene has CDR1 SSHAT and CDR2 FNYEAQ (reference sequence). This CDR3 has 15 residues.

The rearrangement links TRBV10-2 to TRBJ1-5; D ambiguous. The CDR3 has 15 amino acids. The V gene's germline CDR1 is WSHSY and CDR2 SAAADI. V lost 1 base and J 6 bases, leaving 13 bases between the germline ends. The CDR3 loop is CASSEWTGGGQPQHF. Here the CDR3 DNA reads TGCGCCAGCAGTGAGTGGACCGGAGGAGGTCAGCCCCAGCATTTT.